This TCR beta chain was retrieved from a study of blood T cell repertoires in COVID-19. Study-level background: Sources were T cells, B-cell-depleted T cells, or PBMCs; the material itself was cDNA or gDNA.

Unmatched junction bases numbered 3, after V lost 4 bases and J lost 4 bases. Germline-derived CDR1 and CDR2 are SGHTA and FQGNSA. The CDR3 runs to 16 residues. The table came from immunoSEQ multiplex PCR; TCRdb's copy has only in-frame clones and leaves some out. The data show 200,000 to 250,000 clones, about 83% seen once. Seattle patients were enrolled during active infection and followed longitudinally. The TCR was taken from a woman younger than 45 with COVID-19, enrolled during active disease. The specimen sequenced was peripheral blood. This chain joins TRBV7-2 and TRBJ2-5; 16 bases map to TRBD2. The CDR3 loop is CASSSGLAGGRETQYF. The CDR3 DNA follows: TGTGCCAGCAGCTCGGGACTAGCGGGAGGGAGAGAGACCCAGTACTTC.